This TCR beta chain was retrieved from a study of blood T cell repertoires in COVID-19. For the study at large: Spain, Italy and the United States supplied samples that represented acute and convalescent COVID-19. PBMCs, B-cell-depleted T cells, or T cells provided the cDNA or gDNA that made up the material.

Trimming cost V 0 bases and J 10 bases, with 8 bases left between them. CDR1 and CDR2 from the germline V gene are SGHDT and YYEEEE. The CDR3 loop spans 12 amino acids. This clone was seen only once. Per the original methods: Counts of nucleated cells, estimated from reference gene primer amplification, were obtained. The method was immunoSEQ multiplex PCR; TCRdb's version includes in-frame clones alone and lacks a portion of them. Clonal size and the V and J genes are those of that table, whereas D and trimming came from the DNA. The sample carries about 390,000 clones, more than 70% recorded once. Seattle enrolled patients during active infection and tracked them longitudinally.

This receptor was taken from a woman between 55 and 75 years old with COVID-19, enrolled during active disease. The chain recombines TRBV5-6 with TRBJ2-1; the D gene is possibly TRBD2 (6 bases). What was sequenced was peripheral blood. The CDR3 loop reads CASSLGGGEQFF. The CDR3 DNA sequence: TGTGCCAGCAGCTTGGGGGGAGGCGAGCAGTTCTTC.